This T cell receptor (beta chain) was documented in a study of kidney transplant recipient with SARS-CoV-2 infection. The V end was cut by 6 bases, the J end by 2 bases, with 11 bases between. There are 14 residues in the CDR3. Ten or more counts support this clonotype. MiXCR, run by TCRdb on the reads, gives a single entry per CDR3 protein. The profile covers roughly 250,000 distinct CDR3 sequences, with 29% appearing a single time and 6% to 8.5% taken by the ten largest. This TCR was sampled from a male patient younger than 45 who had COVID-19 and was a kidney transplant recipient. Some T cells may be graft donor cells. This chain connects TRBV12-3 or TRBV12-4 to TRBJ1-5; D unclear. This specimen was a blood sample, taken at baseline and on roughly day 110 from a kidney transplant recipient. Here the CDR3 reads CASSQAGGNQPQHF. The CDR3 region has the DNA TGTGCCAGCAGCCAGGCTGGAGGCAATCAGCCCCAGCATTTT.